Listed here are 23 T cell receptor beta chains from one sample, sequenced in a study of blood T cell repertoires in COVID-19. TCRdb's copy holds only in-frame clones and misses some; the assay was immunoSEQ multiplex PCR. The table includes under 150,000 clones, 80% to 90% detected once. Input material: PBMCs or T cells enriched from blood (not recorded which). The receptors stem from a woman between 50 and 59 years old who had recovered from COVID-19.

The V call is TRBV7-2, the J call TRBJ1-5; 7 nucleotides match TRBD1. Germline values: CDR1 SGHTA, CDR2 FQGNSA. V shed 6 bases and J 5 bases; nucleotides not matched to a gene: 10. The CDR3 is 15 residues long. The CDR3 region is CASSPGRGYHQPQHF. The CDR3 nucleotides read TGTGCCAGCAGTCCCGGCAGGGGGTATCATCAGCCCCAGCATTTT. Together with reference TRBV7-2 and TRBJ1-5, the CDR3 gives the full variable domain: GAGVSQSPSNKVTEKGKDVELRCDPISGHTALYWYRQSLGQGLEFLIYFQGNSAPDKSGLPSDRFSAERTGGSVSTLTIQRTQQEDSAVYLCASSPGRGYHQPQHFGDGTRLSIL.

V is TRBV6-1 and J is TRBJ1-1, with 7 positions matching TRBD1. Germline V gene sequence: CDR1 MNHNS, CDR2 SASEGT. This CDR3 region has 14 residues. J lost 6 bases, V lost 5 bases, and 9 bases had no gene match. The CDR3 bases are TGTGCCAGCAGTTTTGAACAGGGGTACTCTGAAGCTTTCTTT. Amino acids: CASSFEQGYSEAFF.

V and J are TRBV7-9 and TRBJ1-1; no definite D call. V lost 2 bases and J lost 0, with 13 bases in between. Germline V CDR1 and CDR2: SEHNR, FQNEAQ (reference sequence). This CDR3 comprises 16 residues. In DNA form, the CDR3 reads TGTGCCAGCAGCTTACCAAGGCAGGACTTGAACACTGAAGCTTTCTTT. The encoded protein is CASSLPRQDLNTEAFF.

This clone was observed a handful of times. V usage is TRBV6-5 and J usage is TRBJ1-6; weak D call: TRBD1 (5 bases). Germline V CDR1 and CDR2: MNHEY, SVGAGI. The CDR3 totals 13 residues. V was trimmed by 6 bases and J by 7 bases, leaving 10 bases between them. The CDR3 sequence: CASRLQANSPLHF. The CDR3 bases are TGTGCCAGCAGGTTACAGGCAAATTCACCCCTCCACTTT.

The chain is built from TRBV4-3 and TRBJ2-1, with D possibly matching TRBD2 (5 bases). The CDR3 loop spans 15 amino acids. CDR1 and CDR2 (germline): LGHNA, YSLEER. V lost 0 bases and J lost 9, with 15 bases in between. CDR3 sequence reads: CASSQDRGPASEQFF. The CDR3 coding sequence is TGCGCCAGCAGCCAAGATAGAGGGCCGGCAAGTGAGCAGTTCTTC.

The rearrangement uses TRBV29-1 and TRBJ2-7; perhaps TRBD1 as D (6 bases). Trimming cost V 8 bases and J 5 bases, with 19 bases left between them. Germline CDR1 SQVTM, CDR2 ANQGSEA. This CDR3 is built from 13 residues. DNA for the CDR3: TGCAGCTCTCGGACAGCGGATACGAACGAGCAGTACTTC. Amino acid sequence: CSSRTADTNEQYF.

This clone occurred a few times. The rearrangement links TRBV7-9 to TRBJ2-3; weak D call: TRBD1 (6 bases). Germline V gene lookup returns CDR1 SEHNR and CDR2 FQNEAQ (reference sequence). This CDR3 comprises 18 residues. V shed 5 bases and J shed 2 bases, with 23 bases lying between them. CDR3 region: CASSPRDTSEGPTDTQYF. The CDR3 DNA sequence: TGTGCCAGCAGCCCTCGGGACACTTCCGAGGGTCCCACAGATACGCAGTATTTT.

Worth noting for this clone: This same CDR3 is encoded by further DNA sequences in the sample. The chain carries TRBV18 and TRBJ2-3; TRBD2 matches 11 bases. CDR1 KGHSH and CDR2 LQKENI come from the germline V gene. With V trimmed by 1 base and J by 0 bases, 9 bases remained unmatched. The CDR3 extends over 19 amino acids. CDR3: CASSPRDSGGATSTDTQYF. The CDR3 region has the DNA TGTGCCAGCTCACCACGGGATAGCGGGGGGGCCACTAGCACAGATACGCAGTATTTT.

The V and J genes are TRBV6-5 and TRBJ1-2; D may be TRBD1 (5 bases). V was cut by 2 bases and J by 3 bases, with 13 bases left in between. This CDR3 region has 15 residues. CDR1 is MNHEY, CDR2 SVGAGI, per germline. The CDR3 spells CASSYLTRGDYGYTF. CDR3 nucleotides: TGTGCCAGCAGTTACCTGACTAGGGGTGACTATGGCTACACCTTC.

The V call is TRBV6-2 or TRBV6-3, the J call TRBJ1-5, with 9 bases fitting TRBD1. This CDR3 has 17 residues. Germline CDR1 and CDR2: MNHEY and SVGEGT. The junction had 10 bases not matched to a gene; V was cut back by 0 bases and J by 7 bases. CDR3 region: CASSYSGQGRRLQPQHF. DNA of the CDR3: TGTGCCAGCAGTTACTCGGGACAGGGCCGAAGGTTACAGCCCCAGCATTTT.

The chain couples TRBV10-3 to TRBJ1-2; 7 nucleotides match TRBD1. V dropped 6 bases and J dropped 6; count of bases not matched to a gene: 13. Germline V lookup: CDR1 ENHRY, CDR2 SYGVKD. This CDR3 region has 15 residues. The CDR3 nucleotides are TGTGCCATCAGCCACGTACGACAGGGAAGTCATGGCTACACCTTC. Amino acid sequence: CAISHVRQGSHGYTF.

The chain links TRBV11-3 to TRBJ2-5, with a tentative D call TRBD2 (7 bases). CDR1 and CDR2 (germline): SGHNT, YENEEA. The germline V and J ends were trimmed by 1 base and 4 bases, with 13 bases remaining between them. The CDR3 loop spans 15 amino acids. The CDR3 bases are TGTGCCAGCAGCTTAGGCGGGGGCTTCCCAGAGACCCAGTACTTC. Translated, it gives CASSLGGGFPETQYF.

The V call is TRBV5-6, the J call TRBJ1-5; possibly TRBD1 for D (6 bases). Per germline, CDR1 SGHDT and CDR2 YYEEEE. V gave up 2 bases and J gave up 0 bases, with 9 bases separating them. The CDR3 totals 15 residues. As DNA, the CDR3 is TGTGCCAGCAGCTTCGGGACACCTAGCAATCAGCCCCAGCATTTT. Translated, it gives CASSFGTPSNQPQHF.

The chain has TRBV4-1 and TRBJ1-5, with a weak D call TRBD1 (6 bases). The CDR3 spans 15 residues. Trimming stripped 1 base from V and 4 bases from J, with 11 bases between. CDR1 is MGHRA, CDR2 YSYEKL, per germline. The chain's CDR3 is CASSQGQQGNQPQHF. The CDR3 nucleotides read TGCGCCAGCAGCCAAGGTCAACAGGGAAATCAGCCCCAGCATTTT.

The V gene is TRBV29-1, the J gene TRBJ2-5; no definite D call. The CDR3 extends over 12 amino acids. Trimming shortened V by 2 bases and J by 4 bases, and 8 bases separated the two germline ends. The germline gives CDR1 SQVTM, CDR2 ANQGSEA. The CDR3 DNA reads as TGCAGCGTTGAAATCACAGCAGAGACCCAGTACTTC. Protein sequence: CSVEITAETQYF. Using reference TRBV29-1 and TRBJ2-5 for the parts outside the CDR3, the full variable domain is SAVISQKPSRDICQRGTSLTIQCQVDSQVTMMFWYRQQPGQSLTLIATANQGSEATYESGFVIDKFPISRPNLTFSTLTVSNMSPEDSSIYLCSVEITAETQYFGPGTRLLVL.

The CDR3 nucleotides are TGTGCCAGTAGTCCAGGGACATCTATTAGGAGCTCCTACGAGCAGTACTTC. This translates into CASSPGTSIRSSYEQYF. The rearrangement links TRBV19 to TRBJ2-7; the D gene is possibly TRBD1 (6 bases). V was clipped by 5 bases and J by 0 bases, with 20 bases between them. In germline, CDR1 is LNHDA, CDR2 SQIVND (reference sequence). The CDR3 has 17 residues. Looking up the rest from reference TRBV19 and TRBJ2-7 gives the full variable domain: DGGITQSPKYLFRKEGQNVTLSCEQNLNHDAMYWYRQDPGQGLRLIYYSQIVNDFQKGDIAEGYSVSREKKESFPLTVTSAQKNPTAFYLCASSPGTSIRSSYEQYFGPGTRLTVT.

The chain recombines TRBV7-9 with TRBJ2-7, with 7 nucleotides matching TRBD1. The CDR3 is 15 amino acids. The V segment lost 5 bases and the J segment 6 bases; nucleotides outside the gene matches: 13. Germline assignment: CDR1 SEHNR and CDR2 FQNEAQ (reference sequence). The CDR3 sequence: CASSPETGVDGEQYF. CDR3 nucleotides: TGTGCCAGCAGCCCAGAAACAGGGGTTGACGGCGAGCAGTACTTC.

The chain carries TRBV19 and TRBJ1-4; tentative D call: TRBD1 (5 bases). Per germline, CDR1 LNHDA and CDR2 SQIVND (reference sequence). Trimming shortened V by 9 bases and J by 7 bases, and 18 bases separated the two germline ends. There are 14 residues in the CDR3. The CDR3 here is CASSNRYLTEKLFF. The CDR3 nucleotides are TGTGCCAGCAGCAACAGGTACCTCACTGAAAAACTGTTTTTT.

J is TRBJ1-2 and V is TRBV6-1; no reliable D call. This CDR3 has 13 residues. Deletions cut 0 bases from V and 4 bases from J, with 6 bases between. Germline V gene sequence: CDR1 MNHNS, CDR2 SASEGT. The CDR3 region is CASSEAYLYGYTF. DNA of the CDR3: TGTGCCAGCAGTGAAGCCTACCTCTATGGCTACACCTTC.

The V gene is TRBV6-5, the J gene TRBJ2-1; TRBD1 might be the D (6 bases). V lost 7 bases, J lost 3 bases, and 10 bases lay in between. CDR3 length: 13 amino acids. Looked up from germline, CDR1 is MNHEY and CDR2 is SVGAGI. CDR3 nucleotides: TGTGCCAGCAAGTACAGGGACTACAATGAGCAGTTCTTC. Encoded protein: CASKYRDYNEQFF.

The chain carries TRBV2 and TRBJ2-3; TRBD2 matches at 13 bases. CDR1 is SNHLY and CDR2 is FYNNEI in the germline V gene. The V and J ends lost 11 bases and 0 bases, in that order; junction bases with no gene match: 11. CDR3 length: 17 residues. The CDR3 DNA follows: TGTGCCTCCAGAGGACTAGCGGGGGTATCTAGCACAGATACGCAGTATTTT. It yields the protein CASRGLAGVSSTDTQYF.

This clone was seen only once. The chain carries TRBV7-2 and TRBJ2-7; D gene uncertain. This CDR3 comprises 14 residues. Germline CDR1 reads SGHTA; CDR2 reads FQGNSA. The V gene lost 3 bases and the J gene lost 2 bases, with 11 bases spanning the gap. CDR3 DNA: TGTGCCAGCAGCTTCGGCAGGCGAACCTACGAGCAGTACTTC. Protein sequence: CASSFGRRTYEQYF.

The V gene is TRBV7-8, the J gene TRBJ1-2, with 11 bases matching TRBD1. Germline V gives CDR1 SGHVS, CDR2 FQNEAQ. The CDR3 contains 16 residues. V trimming: 7 bases; J trimming: 3 bases; junction bases outside the gene matches: 10. CDR3 region: CASMGTGGRPDYGYTF. In nucleotides, the CDR3 is TGTGCCAGCATGGGGACAGGGGGTCGCCCGGACTATGGCTACACCTTC.